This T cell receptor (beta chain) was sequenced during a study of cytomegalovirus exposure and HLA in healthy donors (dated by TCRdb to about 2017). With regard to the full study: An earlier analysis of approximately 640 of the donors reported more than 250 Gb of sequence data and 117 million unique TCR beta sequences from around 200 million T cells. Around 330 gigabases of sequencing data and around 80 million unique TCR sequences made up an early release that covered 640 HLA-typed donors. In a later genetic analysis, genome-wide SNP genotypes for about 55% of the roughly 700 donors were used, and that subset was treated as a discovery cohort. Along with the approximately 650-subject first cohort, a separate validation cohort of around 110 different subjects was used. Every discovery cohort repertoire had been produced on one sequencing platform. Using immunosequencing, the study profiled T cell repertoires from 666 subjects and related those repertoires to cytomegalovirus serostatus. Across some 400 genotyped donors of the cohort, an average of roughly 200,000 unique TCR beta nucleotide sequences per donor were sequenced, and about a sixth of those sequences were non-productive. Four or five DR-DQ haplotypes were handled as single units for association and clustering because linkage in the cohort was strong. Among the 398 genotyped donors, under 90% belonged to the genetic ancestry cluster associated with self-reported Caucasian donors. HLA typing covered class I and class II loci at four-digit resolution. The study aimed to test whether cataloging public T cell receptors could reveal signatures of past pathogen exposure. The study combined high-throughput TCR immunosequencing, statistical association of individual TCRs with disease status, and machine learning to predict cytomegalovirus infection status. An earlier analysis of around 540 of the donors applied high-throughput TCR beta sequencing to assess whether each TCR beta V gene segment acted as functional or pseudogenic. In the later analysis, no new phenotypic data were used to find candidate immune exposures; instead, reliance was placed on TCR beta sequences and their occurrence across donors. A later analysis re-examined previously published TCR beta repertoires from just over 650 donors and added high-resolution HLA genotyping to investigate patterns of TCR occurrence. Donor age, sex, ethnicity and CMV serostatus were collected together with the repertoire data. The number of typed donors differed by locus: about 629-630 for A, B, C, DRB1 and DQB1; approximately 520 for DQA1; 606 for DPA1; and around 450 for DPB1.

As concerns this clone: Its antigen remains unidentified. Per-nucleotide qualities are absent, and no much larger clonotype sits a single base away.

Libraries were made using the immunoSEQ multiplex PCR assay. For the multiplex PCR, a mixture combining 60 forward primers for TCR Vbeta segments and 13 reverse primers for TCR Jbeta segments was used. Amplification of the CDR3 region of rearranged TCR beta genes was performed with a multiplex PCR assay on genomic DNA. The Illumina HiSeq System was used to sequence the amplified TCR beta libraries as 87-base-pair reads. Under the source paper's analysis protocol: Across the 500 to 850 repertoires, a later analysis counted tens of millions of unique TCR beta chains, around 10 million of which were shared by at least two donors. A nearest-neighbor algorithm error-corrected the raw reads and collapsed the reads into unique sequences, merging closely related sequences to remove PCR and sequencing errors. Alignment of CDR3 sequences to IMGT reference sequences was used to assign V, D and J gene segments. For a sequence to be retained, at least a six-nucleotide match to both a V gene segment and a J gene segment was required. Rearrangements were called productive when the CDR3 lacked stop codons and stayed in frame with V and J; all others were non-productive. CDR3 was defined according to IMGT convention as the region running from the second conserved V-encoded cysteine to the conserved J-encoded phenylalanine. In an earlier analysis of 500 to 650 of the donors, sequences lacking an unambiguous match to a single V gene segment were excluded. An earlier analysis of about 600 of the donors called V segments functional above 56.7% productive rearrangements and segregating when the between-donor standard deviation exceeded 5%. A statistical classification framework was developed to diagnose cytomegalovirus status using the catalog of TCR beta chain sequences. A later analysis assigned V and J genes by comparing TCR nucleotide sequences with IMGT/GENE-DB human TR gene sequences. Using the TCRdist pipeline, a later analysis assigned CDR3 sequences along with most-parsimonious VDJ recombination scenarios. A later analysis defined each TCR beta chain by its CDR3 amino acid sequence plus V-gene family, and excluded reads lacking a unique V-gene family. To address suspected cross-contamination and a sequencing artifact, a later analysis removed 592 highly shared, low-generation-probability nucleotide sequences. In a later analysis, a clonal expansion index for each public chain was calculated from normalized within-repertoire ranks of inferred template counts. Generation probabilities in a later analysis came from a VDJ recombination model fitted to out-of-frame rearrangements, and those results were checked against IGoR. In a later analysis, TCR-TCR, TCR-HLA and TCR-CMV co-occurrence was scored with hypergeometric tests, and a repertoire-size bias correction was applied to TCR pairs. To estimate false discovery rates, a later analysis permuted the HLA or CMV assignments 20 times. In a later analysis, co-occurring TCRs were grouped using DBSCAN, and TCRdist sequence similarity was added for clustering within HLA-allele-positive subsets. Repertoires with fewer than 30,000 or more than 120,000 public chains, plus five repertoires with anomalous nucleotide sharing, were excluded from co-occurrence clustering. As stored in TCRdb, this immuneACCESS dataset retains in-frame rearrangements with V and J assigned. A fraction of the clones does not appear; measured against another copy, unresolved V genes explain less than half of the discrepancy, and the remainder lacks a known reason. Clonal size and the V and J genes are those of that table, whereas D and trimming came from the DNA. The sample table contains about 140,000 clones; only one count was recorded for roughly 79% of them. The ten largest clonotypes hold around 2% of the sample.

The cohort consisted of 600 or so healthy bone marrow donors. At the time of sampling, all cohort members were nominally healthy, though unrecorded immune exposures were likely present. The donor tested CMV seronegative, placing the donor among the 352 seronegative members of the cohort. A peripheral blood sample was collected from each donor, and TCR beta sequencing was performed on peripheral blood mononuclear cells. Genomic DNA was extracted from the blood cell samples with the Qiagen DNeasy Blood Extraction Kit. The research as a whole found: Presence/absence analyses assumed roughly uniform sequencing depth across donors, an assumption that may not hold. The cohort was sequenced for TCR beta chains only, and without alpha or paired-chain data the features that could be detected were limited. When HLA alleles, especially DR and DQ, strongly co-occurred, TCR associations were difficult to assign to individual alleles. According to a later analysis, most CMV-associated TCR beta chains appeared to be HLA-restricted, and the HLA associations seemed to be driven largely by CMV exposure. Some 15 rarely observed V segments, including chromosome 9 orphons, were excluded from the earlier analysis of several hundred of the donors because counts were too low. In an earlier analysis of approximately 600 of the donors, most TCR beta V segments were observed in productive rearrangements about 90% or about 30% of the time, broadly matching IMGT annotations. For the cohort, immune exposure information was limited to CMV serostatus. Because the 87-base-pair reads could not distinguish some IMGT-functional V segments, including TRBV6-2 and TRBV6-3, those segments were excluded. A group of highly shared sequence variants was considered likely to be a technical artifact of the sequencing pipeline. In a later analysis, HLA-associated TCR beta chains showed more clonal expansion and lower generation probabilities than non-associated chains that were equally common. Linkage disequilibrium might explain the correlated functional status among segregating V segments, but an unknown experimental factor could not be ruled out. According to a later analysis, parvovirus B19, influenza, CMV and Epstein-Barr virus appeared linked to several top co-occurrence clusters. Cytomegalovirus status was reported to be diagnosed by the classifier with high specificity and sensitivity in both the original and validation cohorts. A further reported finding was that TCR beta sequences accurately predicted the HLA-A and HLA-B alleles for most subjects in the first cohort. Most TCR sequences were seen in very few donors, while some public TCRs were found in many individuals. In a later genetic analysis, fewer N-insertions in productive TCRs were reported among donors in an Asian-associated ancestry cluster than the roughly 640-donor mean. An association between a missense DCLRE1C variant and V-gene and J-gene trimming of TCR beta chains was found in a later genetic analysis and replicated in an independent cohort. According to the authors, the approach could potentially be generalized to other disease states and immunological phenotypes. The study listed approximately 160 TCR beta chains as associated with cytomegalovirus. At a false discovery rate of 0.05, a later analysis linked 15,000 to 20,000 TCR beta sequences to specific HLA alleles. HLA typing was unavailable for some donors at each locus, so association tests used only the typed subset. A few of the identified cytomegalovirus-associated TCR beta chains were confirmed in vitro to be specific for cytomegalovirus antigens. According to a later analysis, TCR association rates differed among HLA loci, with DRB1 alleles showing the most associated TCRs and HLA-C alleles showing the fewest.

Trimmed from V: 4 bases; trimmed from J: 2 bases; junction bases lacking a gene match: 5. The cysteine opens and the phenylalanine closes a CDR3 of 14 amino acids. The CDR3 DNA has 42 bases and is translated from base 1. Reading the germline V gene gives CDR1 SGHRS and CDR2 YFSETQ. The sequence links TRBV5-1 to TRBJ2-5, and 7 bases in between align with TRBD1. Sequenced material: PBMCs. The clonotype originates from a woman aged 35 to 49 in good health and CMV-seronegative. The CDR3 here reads CASSRDREQETQYF. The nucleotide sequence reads TGCGCCAGCAGCCGCGACAGGGAACAAGAGACCCAGTACTTC.